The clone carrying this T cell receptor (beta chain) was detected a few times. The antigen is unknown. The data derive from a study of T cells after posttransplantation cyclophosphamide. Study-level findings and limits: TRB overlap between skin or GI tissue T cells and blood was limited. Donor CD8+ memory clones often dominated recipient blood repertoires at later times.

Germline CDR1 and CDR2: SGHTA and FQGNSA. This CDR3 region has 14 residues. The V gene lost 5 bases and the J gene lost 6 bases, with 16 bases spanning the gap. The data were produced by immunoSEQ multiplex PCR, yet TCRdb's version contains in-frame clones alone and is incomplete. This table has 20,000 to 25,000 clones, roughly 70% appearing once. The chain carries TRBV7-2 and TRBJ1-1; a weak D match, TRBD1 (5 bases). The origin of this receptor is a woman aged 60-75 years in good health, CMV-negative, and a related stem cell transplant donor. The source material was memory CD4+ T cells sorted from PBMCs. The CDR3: CASSPRRGLAEAFF. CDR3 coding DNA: TGTGCCAGCAGCCCAAGGCGGGGCCTGGCTGAAGCTTTCTTT.